This record covers a single T cell receptor (beta chain). Antigen: not known. The data derive from a study of shared clonotypes between healthy human individuals. Whole-study findings and limits: Several donors held about 4.6% of naive CD4 clonotypes in common.

Germline values: CDR1 MNHEY, CDR2 SVGAGI. V was pared by 6 bases and J by 7 bases, with 11 bases of the junction left unmatched. This CDR3 is built from 14 residues. The data were produced by immunoSEQ multiplex PCR, yet TCRdb's version contains in-frame clones alone and is incomplete. The sample carries hundreds of thousands of clones, over 65% recorded once. Sample: memory CD4+ T cells sorted from blood. Subset denoted: CD45RA-negative fraction. This sequence originates from a woman aged 25-40 years in good health. This chain joins TRBV6-5 and TRBJ1-2; TRBD1 agrees at 7 bases. The DNA of the CDR3 is TGTGCCAGCAGCGACATCGGAGGGGGCGTTGGCTACACCTTC. Translating it yields CASSDIGGGVGYTF.